The present entry profiles one T cell receptor (beta chain) with its context. The antigen is undetermined. This CDR3 contains 15 residues. Trimming cost V 4 bases and J 2 bases, with 15 bases left between them. Looked up from germline, CDR1 is MGHRA and CDR2 is YSYEKL. This sample stems from a study of T cell repertoires in cytomegalovirus infection. Looking at the study overall: CMV epitopes that were recently identified and HLA-C-restricted were used alongside well-studied HLA-B-restricted ones. Study-level results: Frequencies of public TCR beta families were cumulated, and this identified carriers of CMV plus the relevant HLA. The ex vivo response was dominated by HLA-C-restricted CMV-specific TCR beta clonotypes.

TCRdb recomputed calls from the reads with MiXCR, one row per CDR3 protein. The sample lists fewer than 1,000,000 distinct CDR3 sequences, 31% occurring once. This receptor was taken from a human donor in good health (CMV status not recorded). Some clones in this sample may be carry-over from other donors' samples. The chain employs TRBV4-1 and TRBJ2-7, with D possibly TRBD1 on 6 matching bases. The sequenced sample was cultured CD8+ T cells from PBMCs, obtained from culture after CMV antigen stimulation. The CDR3 reads CASSPGQTTAYEQYF. The CDR3 nucleotides read TGCGCCAGCAGCCCCGGACAGACGACCGCCTACGAGCAGTACTTC.